This TCR beta chain was recovered during a study of shared clonotypes between healthy human individuals. The study's findings and limits: Naive subsets typically showed greater estimated richness than memory subsets.

On this clone itself: Its specificity is unknown.

Germline V CDR1 and CDR2: LNHDA, SQIVND (reference sequence). The J segment lost 7 bases and the V segment lost 1 base, leaving 6 bases of the junction unmatched. The CDR3 extends over 15 amino acids. Deep-level assay runs were performed. The protocol was immunoSEQ multiplex PCR, while the TCRdb copy is restricted to in-frame clones and leaves out a portion. The data hold a few million clones, with 90% to 95% observed a single time. CD4+ cells were split into CD45RA+ naive and CD45RA-negative memory subsets. The chain couples TRBV19 to TRBJ1-4; the match to TRBD1 covers 7 bases. This sequence originates from a man aged 18 to 30 in good health. Sample: naive CD4+ T cells sorted from blood. Subset meaning: CD45RA+ positively selected. DNA of the CDR3: TGTGCCAGTAGTATAGGGGACAGAGGAGGTGAAAAACTGTTTTTT. This gives the protein CASSIGDRGGEKLFF. Using reference TRBV19 and TRBJ1-4 for the parts outside the CDR3, the full variable domain is DGGITQSPKYLFRKEGQNVTLSCEQNLNHDAMYWYRQDPGQGLRLIYYSQIVNDFQKGDIAEGYSVSREKKESFPLTVTSAQKNPTAFYLCASSIGDRGGEKLFFGSGTQLSVL.